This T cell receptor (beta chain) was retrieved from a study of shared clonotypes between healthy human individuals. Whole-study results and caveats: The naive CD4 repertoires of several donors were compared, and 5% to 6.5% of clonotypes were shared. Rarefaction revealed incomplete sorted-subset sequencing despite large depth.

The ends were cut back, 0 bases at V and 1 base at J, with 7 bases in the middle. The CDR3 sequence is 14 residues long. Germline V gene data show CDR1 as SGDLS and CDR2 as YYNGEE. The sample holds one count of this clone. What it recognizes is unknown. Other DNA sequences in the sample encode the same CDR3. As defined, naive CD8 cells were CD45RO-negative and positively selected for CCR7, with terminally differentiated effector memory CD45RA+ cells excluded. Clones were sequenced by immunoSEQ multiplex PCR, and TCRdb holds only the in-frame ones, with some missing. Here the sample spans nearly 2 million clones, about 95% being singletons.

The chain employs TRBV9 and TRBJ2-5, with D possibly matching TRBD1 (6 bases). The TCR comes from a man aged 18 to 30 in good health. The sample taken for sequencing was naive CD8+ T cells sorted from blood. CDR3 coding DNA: TGTGCCAGCAGCGTAGGGACAGCCCAAGAGACCCAGTACTTC. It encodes CASSVGTAQETQYF. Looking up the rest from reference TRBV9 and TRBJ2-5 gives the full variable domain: DSGVTQTPKHLITATGQRVTLRCSPRSGDLSVYWYQQSLDQGLQFLIQYYNGEERAKGNILERFSAQQFPDLHSELNLSSLELGDSALYFCASSVGTAQETQYFGPGTRLLVL.